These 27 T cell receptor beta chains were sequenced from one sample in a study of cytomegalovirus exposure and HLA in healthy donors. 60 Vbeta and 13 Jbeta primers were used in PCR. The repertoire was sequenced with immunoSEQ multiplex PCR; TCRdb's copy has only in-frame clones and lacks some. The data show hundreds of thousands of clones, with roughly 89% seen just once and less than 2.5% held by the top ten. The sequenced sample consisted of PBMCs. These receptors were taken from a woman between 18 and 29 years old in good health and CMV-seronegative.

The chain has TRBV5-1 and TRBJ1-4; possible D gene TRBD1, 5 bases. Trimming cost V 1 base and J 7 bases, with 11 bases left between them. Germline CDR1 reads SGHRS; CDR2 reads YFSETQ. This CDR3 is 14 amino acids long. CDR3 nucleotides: TGCGCCAGCAGCTTGCAGGGCCTCGGTGAAAAACTGTTTTTT. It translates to CASSLQGLGEKLFF.

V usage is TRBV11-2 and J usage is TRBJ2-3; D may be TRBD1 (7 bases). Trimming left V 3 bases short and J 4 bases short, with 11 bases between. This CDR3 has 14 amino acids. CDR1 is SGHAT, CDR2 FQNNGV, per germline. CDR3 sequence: CASSFRGAADTQYF. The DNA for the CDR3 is TGTGCCAGCAGCTTCAGGGGGGCCGCAGATACGCAGTATTTT.

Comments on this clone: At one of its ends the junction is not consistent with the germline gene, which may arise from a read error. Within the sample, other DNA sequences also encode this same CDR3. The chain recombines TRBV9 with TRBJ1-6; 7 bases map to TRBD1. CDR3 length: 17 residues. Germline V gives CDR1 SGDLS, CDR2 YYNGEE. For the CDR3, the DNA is TGTGCCAGCAGCGCAGGGGGACAGCCAAAACCAAATTCCCCCCTCCACTTT. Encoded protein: CASSAGGQPKPNSPLHF.

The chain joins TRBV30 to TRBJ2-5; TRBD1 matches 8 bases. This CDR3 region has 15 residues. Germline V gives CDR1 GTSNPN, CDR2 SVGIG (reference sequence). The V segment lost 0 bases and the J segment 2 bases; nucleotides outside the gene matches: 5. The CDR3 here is CAWSVIWTGQETQYF. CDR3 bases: TGTGCCTGGAGTGTTATCTGGACAGGGCAAGAGACCCAGTACTTC.

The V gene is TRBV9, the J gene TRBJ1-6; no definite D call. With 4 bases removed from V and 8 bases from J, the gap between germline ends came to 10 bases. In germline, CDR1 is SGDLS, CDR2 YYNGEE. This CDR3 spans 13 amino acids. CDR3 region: CASSLATYSPLHF. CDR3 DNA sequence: TGTGCCAGCAGCCTAGCTACTTATTCACCCCTCCACTTT.

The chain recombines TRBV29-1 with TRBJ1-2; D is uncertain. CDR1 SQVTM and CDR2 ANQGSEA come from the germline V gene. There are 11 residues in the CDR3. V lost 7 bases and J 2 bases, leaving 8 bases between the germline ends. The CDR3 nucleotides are TGCAGCGCCGGGGAAAACTATGGCTACACCTTC. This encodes CSAGENYGYTF.

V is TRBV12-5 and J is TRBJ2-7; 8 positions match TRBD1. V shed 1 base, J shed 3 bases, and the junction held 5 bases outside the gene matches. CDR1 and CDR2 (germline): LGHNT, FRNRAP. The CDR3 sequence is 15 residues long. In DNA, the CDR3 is TGTGCTAGTGGTTTGGGTACAGGGGGAGGCTACGAGCAGTACTTC. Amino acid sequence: CASGLGTGGGYEQYF.

Here the CDR3 reads CASSLDRGNTEAFF. CDR3 DNA: TGTGCCAGCAGCCTCGACAGGGGGAACACTGAAGCTTTCTTT. V and J are TRBV7-2 and TRBJ1-1, with 8 positions matching TRBD1. J was trimmed by 1 base and V by 5 bases; bases with no gene match: 3. The CDR3 runs to 14 residues. CDR1 SGHTA and CDR2 FQGNSA come from the germline V gene. The entire variable domain, with the rest obtained from reference TRBV7-2 and TRBJ1-1, is as follows: GAGVSQSPSNKVTEKGKDVELRCDPISGHTALYWYRQSLGQGLEFLIYFQGNSAPDKSGLPSDRFSAERTGGSVSTLTIQRTQQEDSAVYLCASSLDRGNTEAFFGQGTRLTVV.

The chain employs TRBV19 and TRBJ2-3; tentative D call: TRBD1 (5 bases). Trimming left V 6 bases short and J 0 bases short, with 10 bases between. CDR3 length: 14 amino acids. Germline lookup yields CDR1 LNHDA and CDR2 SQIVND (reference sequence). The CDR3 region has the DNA TGTGCCAGTAGGGTCGACAGAAGCACAGATACGCAGTATTTT. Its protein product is CASRVDRSTDTQYF.

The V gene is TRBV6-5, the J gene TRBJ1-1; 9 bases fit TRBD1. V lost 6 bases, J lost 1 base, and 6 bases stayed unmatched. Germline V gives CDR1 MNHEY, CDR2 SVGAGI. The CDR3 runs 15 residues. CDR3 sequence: CASRRDRVRNTEAFF. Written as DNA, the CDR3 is TGTGCCAGCAGAAGGGACAGGGTAAGGAACACTGAAGCTTTCTTT.

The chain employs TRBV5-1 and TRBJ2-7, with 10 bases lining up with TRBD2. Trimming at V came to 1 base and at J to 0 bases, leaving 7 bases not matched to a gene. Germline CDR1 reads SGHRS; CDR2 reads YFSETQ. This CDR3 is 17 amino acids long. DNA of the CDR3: TGCGCCAGCAGCTTGTCGTTAGCGGGGGGACACTCCTACGAGCAGTACTTC. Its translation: CASSLSLAGGHSYEQYF.

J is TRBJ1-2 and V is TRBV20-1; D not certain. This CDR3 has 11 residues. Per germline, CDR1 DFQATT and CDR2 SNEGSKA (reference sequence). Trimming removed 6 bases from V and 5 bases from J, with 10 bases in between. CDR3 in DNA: TGCAGTGCCCGCCCGGGATATGGCTACACCTTC. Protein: CSARPGYGYTF.

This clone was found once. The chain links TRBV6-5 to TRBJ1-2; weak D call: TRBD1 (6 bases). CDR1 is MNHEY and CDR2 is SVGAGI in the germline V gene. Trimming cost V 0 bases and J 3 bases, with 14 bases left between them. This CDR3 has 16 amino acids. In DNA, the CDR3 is TGTGCCAGCAGTTACTCGGTTCGGGGGGCGGACTATGGCTACACCTTC. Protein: CASSYSVRGADYGYTF.

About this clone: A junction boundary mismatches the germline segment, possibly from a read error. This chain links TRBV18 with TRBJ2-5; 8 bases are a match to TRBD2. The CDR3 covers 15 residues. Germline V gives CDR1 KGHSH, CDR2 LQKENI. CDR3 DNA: TGTGCCAGCGTTCCAAACTTAGCGGGGCAAGGGACCCAGTACTTC. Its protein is CASVPNLAGQGTQYF.

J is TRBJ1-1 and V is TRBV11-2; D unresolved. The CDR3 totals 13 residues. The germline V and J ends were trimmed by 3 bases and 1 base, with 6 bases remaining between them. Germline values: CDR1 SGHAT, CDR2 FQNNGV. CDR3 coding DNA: TGTGCCAGCAGCTTGTACAAGAACACTGAAGCTTTCTTT. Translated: CASSLYKNTEAFF.

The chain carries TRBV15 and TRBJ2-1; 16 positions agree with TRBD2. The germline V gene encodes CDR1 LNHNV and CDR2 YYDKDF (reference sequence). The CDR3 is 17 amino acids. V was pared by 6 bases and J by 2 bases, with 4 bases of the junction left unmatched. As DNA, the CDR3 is TGTGCCACCAGGGTGGGACTAGCGGGGGGGGCCTACAATGAGCAGTTCTTC. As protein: CATRVGLAGGAYNEQFF.

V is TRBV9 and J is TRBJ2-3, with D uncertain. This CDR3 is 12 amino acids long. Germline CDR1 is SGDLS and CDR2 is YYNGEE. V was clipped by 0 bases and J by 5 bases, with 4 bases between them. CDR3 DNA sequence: TGTGCCAGCAGCGTAGTAGAAGATACGCAGTATTTT. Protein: CASSVVEDTQYF.

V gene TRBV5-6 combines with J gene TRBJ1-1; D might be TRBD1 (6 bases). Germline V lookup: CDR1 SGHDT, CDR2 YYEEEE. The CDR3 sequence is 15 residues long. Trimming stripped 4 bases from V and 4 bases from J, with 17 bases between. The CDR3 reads CASSLRWEGGTEAFF. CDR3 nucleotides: TGTGCCAGCAGCCTGCGGTGGGAGGGGGGCACTGAAGCTTTCTTT. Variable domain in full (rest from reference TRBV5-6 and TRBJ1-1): DAGVTQSPTHLIKTRGQQVTLRCSPKSGHDTVSWYQQALGQGPQFIFQYYEEEERQRGNFPDRFSGHQFPNYSSELNVNALLLGDSALYLCASSLRWEGGTEAFFGQGTRLTVV.

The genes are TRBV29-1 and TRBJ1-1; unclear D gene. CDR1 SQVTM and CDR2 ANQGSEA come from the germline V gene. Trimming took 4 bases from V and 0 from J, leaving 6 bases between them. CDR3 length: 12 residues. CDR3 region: CSVGPLNTEAFF. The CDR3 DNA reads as TGCAGCGTTGGGCCATTGAACACTGAAGCTTTCTTT.

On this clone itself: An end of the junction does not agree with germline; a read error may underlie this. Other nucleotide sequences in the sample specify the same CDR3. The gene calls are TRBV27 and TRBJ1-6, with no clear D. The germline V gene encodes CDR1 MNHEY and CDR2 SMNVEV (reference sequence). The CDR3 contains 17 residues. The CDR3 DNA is TGTGCCAGCACAAGAGGAGGGCCGAGCTCCTATAATTCCCCCCTCCACTTT. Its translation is CASTRGGPSSYNSPLHF.

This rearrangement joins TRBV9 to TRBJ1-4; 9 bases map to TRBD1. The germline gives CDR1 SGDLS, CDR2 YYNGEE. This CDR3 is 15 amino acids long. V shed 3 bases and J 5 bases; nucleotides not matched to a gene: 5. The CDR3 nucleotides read TGTGCCAGCAGCGCGTCCGGGACAGGGAATGAAAAACTGTTTTTT. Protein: CASSASGTGNEKLFF. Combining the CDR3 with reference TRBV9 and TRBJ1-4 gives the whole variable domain DSGVTQTPKHLITATGQRVTLRCSPRSGDLSVYWYQQSLDQGLQFLIQYYNGEERAKGNILERFSAQQFPDLHSELNLSSLELGDSALYFCASSASGTGNEKLFFGSGTQLSVL.

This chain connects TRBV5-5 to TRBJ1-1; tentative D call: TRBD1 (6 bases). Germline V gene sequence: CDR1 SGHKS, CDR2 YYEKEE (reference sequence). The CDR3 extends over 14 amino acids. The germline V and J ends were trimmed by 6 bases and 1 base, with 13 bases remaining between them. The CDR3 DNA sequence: TGTGCCAGCAACACTGGGGGCAGGAACACTGAAGCTTTCTTT. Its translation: CASNTGGRNTEAFF.

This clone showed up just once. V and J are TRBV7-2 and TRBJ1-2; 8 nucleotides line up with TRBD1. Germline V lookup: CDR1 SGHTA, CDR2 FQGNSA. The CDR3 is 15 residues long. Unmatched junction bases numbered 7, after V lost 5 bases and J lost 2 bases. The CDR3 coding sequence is TGTGCCAGCAGCGCCCCGGACAGGGCAAACTATGGCTACACCTTC. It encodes CASSAPDRANYGYTF. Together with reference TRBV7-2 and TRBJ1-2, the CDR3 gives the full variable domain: GAGVSQSPSNKVTEKGKDVELRCDPISGHTALYWYRQSLGQGLEFLIYFQGNSAPDKSGLPSDRFSAERTGGSVSTLTIQRTQQEDSAVYLCASSAPDRANYGYTFGSGTRLTVV.

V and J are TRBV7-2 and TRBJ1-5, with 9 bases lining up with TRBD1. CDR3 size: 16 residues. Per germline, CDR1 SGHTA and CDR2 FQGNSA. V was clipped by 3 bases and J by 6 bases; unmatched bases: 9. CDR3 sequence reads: CASSFTGTGKIQPQHF. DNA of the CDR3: TGTGCCAGCAGCTTCACCGGGACAGGGAAGATTCAGCCCCAGCATTTT.

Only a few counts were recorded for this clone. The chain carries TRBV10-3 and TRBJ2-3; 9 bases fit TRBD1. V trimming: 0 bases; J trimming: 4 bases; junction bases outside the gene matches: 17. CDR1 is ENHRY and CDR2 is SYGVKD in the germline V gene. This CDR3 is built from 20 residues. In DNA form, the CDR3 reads TGTGCCATCAGTGAGTCTATTTCCGGACTGCGGGGACAGGGATCAGATACGCAGTATTTT. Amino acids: CAISESISGLRGQGSDTQYF.

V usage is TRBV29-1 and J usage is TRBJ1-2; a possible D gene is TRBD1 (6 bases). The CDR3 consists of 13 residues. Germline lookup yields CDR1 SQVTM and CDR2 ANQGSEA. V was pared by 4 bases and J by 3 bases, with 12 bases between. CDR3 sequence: CSVGAGVDYGYTF. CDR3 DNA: TGCAGCGTTGGGGCAGGGGTTGACTATGGCTACACCTTC.

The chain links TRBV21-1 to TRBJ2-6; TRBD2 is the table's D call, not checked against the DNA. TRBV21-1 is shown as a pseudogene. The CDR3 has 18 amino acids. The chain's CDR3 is CASSKVEGRRSGANVLTF. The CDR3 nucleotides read TGTGCCAGCAGCAAAGTCGAGGGTCGGCGCTCTGGGGCCAACGTCCTGACTTTC.